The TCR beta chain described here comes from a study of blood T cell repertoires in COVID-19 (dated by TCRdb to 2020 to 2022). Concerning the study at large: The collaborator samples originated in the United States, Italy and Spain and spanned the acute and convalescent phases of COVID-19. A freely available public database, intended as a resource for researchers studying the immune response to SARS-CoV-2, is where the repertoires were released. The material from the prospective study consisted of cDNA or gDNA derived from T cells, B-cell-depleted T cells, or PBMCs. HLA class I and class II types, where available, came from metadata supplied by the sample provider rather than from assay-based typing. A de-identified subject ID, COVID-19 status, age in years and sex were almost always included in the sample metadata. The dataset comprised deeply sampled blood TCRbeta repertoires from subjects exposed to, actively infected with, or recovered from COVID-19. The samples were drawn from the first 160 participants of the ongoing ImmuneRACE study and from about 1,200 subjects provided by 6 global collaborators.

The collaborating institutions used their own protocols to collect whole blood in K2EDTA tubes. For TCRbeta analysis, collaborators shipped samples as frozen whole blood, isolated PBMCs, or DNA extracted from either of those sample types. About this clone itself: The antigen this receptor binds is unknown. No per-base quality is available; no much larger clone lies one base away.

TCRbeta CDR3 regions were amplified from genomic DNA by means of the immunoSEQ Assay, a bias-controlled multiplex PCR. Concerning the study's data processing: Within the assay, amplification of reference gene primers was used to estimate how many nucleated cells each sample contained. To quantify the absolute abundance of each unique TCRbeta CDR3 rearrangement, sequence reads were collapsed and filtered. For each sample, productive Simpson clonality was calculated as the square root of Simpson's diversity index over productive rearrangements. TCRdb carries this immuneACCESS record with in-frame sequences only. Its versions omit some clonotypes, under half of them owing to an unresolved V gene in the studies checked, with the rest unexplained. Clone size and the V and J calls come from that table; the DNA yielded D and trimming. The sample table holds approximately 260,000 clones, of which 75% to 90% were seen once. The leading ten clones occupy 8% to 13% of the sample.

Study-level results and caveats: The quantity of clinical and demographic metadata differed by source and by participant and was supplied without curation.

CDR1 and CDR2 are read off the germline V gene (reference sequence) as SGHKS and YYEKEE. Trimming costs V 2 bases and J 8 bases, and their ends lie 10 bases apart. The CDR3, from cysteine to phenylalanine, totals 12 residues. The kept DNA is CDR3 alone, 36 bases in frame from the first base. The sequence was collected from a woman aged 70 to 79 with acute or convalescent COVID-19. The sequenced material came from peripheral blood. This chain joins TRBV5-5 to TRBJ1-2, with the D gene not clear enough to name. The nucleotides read TGTGCCAGCAGCTTAGAGGGCTTAGGCTACACCTTC. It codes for CASSLEGLGYTF.